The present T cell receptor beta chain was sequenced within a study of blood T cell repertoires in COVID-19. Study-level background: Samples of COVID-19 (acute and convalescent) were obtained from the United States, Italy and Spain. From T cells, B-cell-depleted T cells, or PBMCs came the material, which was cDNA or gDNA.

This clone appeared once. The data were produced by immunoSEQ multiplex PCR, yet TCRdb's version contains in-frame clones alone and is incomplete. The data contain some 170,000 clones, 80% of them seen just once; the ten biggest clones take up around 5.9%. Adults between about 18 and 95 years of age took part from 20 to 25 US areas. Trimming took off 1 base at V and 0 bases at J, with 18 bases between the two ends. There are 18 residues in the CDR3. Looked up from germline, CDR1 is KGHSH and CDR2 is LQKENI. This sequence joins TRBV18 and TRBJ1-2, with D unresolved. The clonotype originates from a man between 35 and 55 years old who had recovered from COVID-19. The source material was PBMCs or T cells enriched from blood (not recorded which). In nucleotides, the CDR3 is TGTGCCAGCTCACCACGAACTGATCCGGGAGGAACTAACTATGGCTACACCTTC. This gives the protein CASSPRTDPGGTNYGYTF.